The next 15 T cell receptor beta chains were all read from a single sample in a study of T cells in Graves' hyperthyroidism and ophthalmopathy. Researchers took RNA transcripts and amplified the TCR beta CDR3 regions from them. TCR CDR3 underwent first-round RT-PCR with the HTBI primer set. TCRdb called the multiplex PCR reads again in MiXCR, with one record for every CDR3 protein. The sample lists more than 300,000 distinct CDR3 sequences; over 11% were seen once. The sample consisted of blood. These receptors were collected from a woman aged 55-69 years with Graves' hyperthyroidism.

This chain joins TRBV6-1 and TRBJ1-1, with 11 bases that match TRBD1. CDR3 length: 17 residues. CDR1 and CDR2 (germline): MNHNS, SASEGT. Germline trimming cut 6 bases from V and 5 bases from J; bases unmatched to any gene: 14. CDR3 in amino acids: CASSPTETGQGGTEAFF. As DNA, the CDR3 is TGTGCCAGCAGCCCCACCGAGACGGGACAGGGGGGTACTGAAGCTTTCTTT.

At least ten counts were recorded for this clonotype. The chain combines TRBV13 with TRBJ1-1, with TRBD1 as a possible D gene (5 bases). V gave up 6 bases and J gave up 6 bases, with 17 bases separating them. Germline values: CDR1 PRHDT, CDR2 FYEKMQ (reference sequence). CDR3 length: 14 residues. Here the CDR3 reads CASRFTGTRPEAFF. In DNA, the CDR3 is TGTGCCAGCAGATTCACGGGGACTCGGCCTGAAGCTTTCTTT.

This clonotype was detected many times. The chain is built from TRBV2 and TRBJ2-1; D remains ambiguous. V gave up 4 bases and J gave up 6 bases, with 13 bases separating them. The CDR3 covers 14 residues. The germline CDR1 and CDR2 sequences are SNHLY and FYNNEI. The CDR3 DNA is TGTGCCAGCAGTGGCCAGTTGGTGGGCAATGAGCAGTTCTTC. Encoded protein: CASSGQLVGNEQFF.

The sample holds a few counts of this clonotype. Sequence at one end of the junction differs from germline and may be a read error. The V call is TRBV7-9, the J call TRBJ1-3, with unresolved D. Germline V lookup: CDR1 SEHNR, CDR2 FQNEAQ (reference sequence). The length of the CDR3 is 15 residues. The CDR3 sequence: CASSFRGRSGNTMYF. CDR3 coding DNA: TGTGCCAGCAGCTTTCGAGGACGCTCTGGAAACACCATGTATTTT.

This clonotype occurred a few times. The rearrangement joins TRBV6-1 to TRBJ2-5, with TRBD2 identical over 7 bases. The V segment lost 7 bases and the J segment 2 bases; nucleotides outside the gene matches: 4. The V gene's germline CDR1 is MNHNS and CDR2 SASEGT. The CDR3 spans 13 residues. The CDR3 DNA is TGTGCCAGCATGCAAGCGGGGCAAGAGACCCAGTACTTC. Translation gives CASMQAGQETQYF.

This clonotype was counted ten times or more. This chain connects TRBV11-2 to TRBJ2-7; D is possibly TRBD1 or TRBD2 (6 bases each). Germline assignment: CDR1 SGHAT and CDR2 FQNNGV. V gave up 5 bases and J gave up 2 bases, with 16 bases separating them. The length of the CDR3 is 15 residues. CDR3 amino acids: CASSPLGGGTYEQYF. As DNA, the CDR3 is TGTGCCAGCAGCCCCCTGGGGGGCGGGACCTACGAGCAGTACTTC.

V is TRBV6-1 and J is TRBJ1-1; the D gene is possibly TRBD1 (5 bases). The germline CDR1 and CDR2 sequences are MNHNS and SASEGT. V lost 7 bases, J lost 4 bases, and 13 bases lay in between. CDR3 length: 13 amino acids. The CDR3 DNA follows: TGTGCCAGCAAAACACCCGGGGGCACTGAAGCTTTCTTT. Translated: CASKTPGGTEAFF.

This rearrangement joins TRBV19 to TRBJ1-2; D remains unclear. Per germline, CDR1 LNHDA and CDR2 SQIVND (reference sequence). The CDR3 covers 14 residues. The V end was cut by 3 bases, the J end by 8 bases, with 16 bases between. CDR3 bases: TGTGCCAGTAGTATGCCGGCAGCTACTATGGGCTACACCTTC. Its protein is CASSMPAATMGYTF.

This clonotype was detected many times. V usage is TRBV12-3 or TRBV12-4 and J usage is TRBJ2-6; no definite D call. With 3 bases removed from V and 1 base from J, the gap between germline ends came to 7 bases. CDR3 length: 15 residues. The CDR3 protein is CASSFGSSGANVLTF. The DNA of the CDR3 is TGTGCCAGCAGTTTCGGGTCTTCTGGGGCCAACGTCCTGACTTTC.

This clonotype came up a few times. The chain couples TRBV3-1 to TRBJ1-5, with 10 bases that match TRBD1. The CDR3 covers 14 residues. After removal of 3 bases from V and 7 bases from J, the junction contained 3 bases not matched to a gene. From germline, CDR1 is LGHDT and CDR2 YNNKEL (reference sequence). Here the CDR3 reads CASSHGQGGQPQHF. CDR3 nucleotide sequence: TGTGCCAGCAGCCACGGACAGGGGGGCCAGCCCCAGCATTTT.

There are a few counts of this clonotype. Mismatch with germline at one junction end may stem from a read error. The chain couples TRBV7-7 to TRBJ2-5; no firm D call. In germline, CDR1 is SSHAT, CDR2 FNYEAQ (reference sequence). The CDR3 covers 15 residues. This chain's CDR3 is CASSLNLADVETQYF. The CDR3, as DNA: TGTGCTAGCAGCTTAAATCTGGCGGATGTGGAGACCCAGTACTTC. Complete variable domain (other parts from reference TRBV7-7 and TRBJ2-5): GAGVSQSPRYKVTKRGQDVTLRCDPISSHATLYWYQQALGQGPEFLTYFNYEAQPDKSGLPSDRFSAERPEGSISTLTIQRTEQRDSAMYRCASSLNLADVETQYFGPGTRLLVL.

Concerning this clonotype: A read error is possible here, since a much larger clone lies one base away. The V and J genes are TRBV27 and TRBJ2-1; maybe TRBD2 (6 bases). Germline CDR1 and CDR2: MNHEY and SMNVEV (reference sequence). The CDR3 contains 16 residues. The V end lost 7 bases, the J end lost 8 bases, and 24 bases lay between the germline ends. The CDR3 here is CASTTCRGTAVHEQFF. The CDR3 DNA is TGTGCCAGCACTACCTGCCGGGGGACCGCAGTTCATGAGCAGTTCTTC.

This clonotype was detected many times. The CDR3 nucleotides are TGTGCCAGCAGCTTAGCAGGGGTTGCGGGAGGGCAGTTCTTC. Translated, it gives CASSLAGVAGGQFF. The V call is TRBV13, the J call TRBJ2-1; 8 nucleotides align to TRBD2. The CDR3 is 14 residues long. Germline-derived CDR1 and CDR2 are PRHDT and FYEKMQ (reference sequence). V lost 1 base to trimming and J lost 12 bases; unmatched junction nucleotides: 8.

This clonotype has at least ten counts. This rearrangement joins TRBV20-1 to TRBJ2-7; TRBD2 might be the D (5 bases). The V and J ends lost 1 base and 0 bases respectively, with 25 bases between them. The CDR3 has 19 amino acids. Germline V gene lookup returns CDR1 DFQATT and CDR2 SNEGSKA (reference sequence). The CDR3 is CSARAPRGGSLLSSYEQYF. The DNA of the CDR3 is TGCAGTGCTAGAGCTCCCCGGGGTGGAAGCTTACTGAGCTCCTACGAGCAGTACTTC.

This clonotype has at least ten counts. The chain joins TRBV5-1 to TRBJ2-7, with TRBD2 matching over 13 bases. The germline gives CDR1 SGHRS, CDR2 YFSETQ. This CDR3 is built from 14 residues. V was clipped by 1 base and J by 11 bases; unmatched bases: 6. The CDR3 spells CASSLTSGRAKEYF. In DNA, the CDR3 is TGCGCCAGCAGCTTGACTAGCGGGAGGGCCAAGGAGTACTTC. The full variable domain, its missing parts supplied by reference TRBV5-1 and TRBJ2-7, is KAGVTQTPRYLIKTRGQQVTLSCSPISGHRSVSWYQQTPGQGLQFLFEYFSETQRNKGNFPGRFSGRQFSNSRSEMNVSTLELGDSALYLCASSLTSGRAKEYFGPGTRLTVT.